A single sample gave rise to the 5 T cell receptor beta chains below, sequenced in a study of OX40 agonist ivuxolimab in advanced cancers. Profiled with immunoSEQ multiplex PCR; TCRdb holds only in-frame clones, not every one. The data show 53,000 or so clones, more than 75% seen once. The sample here was CD4+ or CD8+ T cells sorted from blood, taken in a trial of the OX40 agonist ivuxolimab. Receptors were obtained from an adult with an advanced solid tumor such as melanoma, head and neck, liver or kidney cancer.

V is TRBV28 and J is TRBJ2-7; 10 bases are a match to TRBD2. V shed 6 bases, J shed 3 bases, and the junction held 8 bases outside the gene matches. Germline values: CDR1 MDHEN, CDR2 SYDVKM. This CDR3 comprises 15 residues. The CDR3 reads CASRGPGLAYYEQYF. CDR3 sequence (DNA): TGTGCCAGCAGGGGTCCGGGACTAGCGTACTACGAGCAGTACTTC.

The rearrangement joins TRBV18 to TRBJ2-7; 10 bases fit TRBD2. The CDR3 loop spans 15 amino acids. V lost 3 bases and J lost 4; bases outside the gene matches: 6. CDR1 and CDR2 (germline): KGHSH, LQKENI. As DNA, the CDR3 is TGTGCCAGCTCACCCAGCGGGAGGGCCGGATACGAGCAGTACTTC. Protein product: CASSPSGRAGYEQYF.

The J gene is TRBJ1-5, the V gene TRBV6-1; D remains ambiguous. Trimming took 0 bases from V and 6 from J, leaving 15 bases between them. CDR1 MNHNS and CDR2 SASEGT come from the germline V gene. The CDR3 contains 16 residues. The CDR3 reads CASSEAIWSVGQPQHF. CDR3 nucleotides: TGTGCCAGCAGTGAAGCTATTTGGTCTGTTGGTCAGCCCCAGCATTTT.

This clone was counted a single time. In nucleotides, the CDR3 is TGTGCCAGCAGTGTTCGGACAGGGGTTCAGCCCCAGCATTTT. As protein: CASSVRTGVQPQHF. This chain uses TRBV2 with TRBJ1-5, with TRBD1 matching over 9 bases. The germline CDR1 and CDR2 sequences are SNHLY and FYNNEI. The CDR3 is 14 amino acids. With 4 bases clipped from V and 6 bases from J, the junction kept 4 bases outside the gene matches.

CDR3 sequence (DNA): TGTGCCAGCAGCACCCGGGACAGGCAGTATTTT. Its translation: CASSTRDRQYF. V gene TRBV7-8 combines with J gene TRBJ2-3; 7 bases fit TRBD1. Germline-derived CDR1 and CDR2 are SGHVS and FQNEAQ. The CDR3 contains 11 residues. J gave up 11 bases and V 5 bases, and 4 bases lay outside the gene matches.